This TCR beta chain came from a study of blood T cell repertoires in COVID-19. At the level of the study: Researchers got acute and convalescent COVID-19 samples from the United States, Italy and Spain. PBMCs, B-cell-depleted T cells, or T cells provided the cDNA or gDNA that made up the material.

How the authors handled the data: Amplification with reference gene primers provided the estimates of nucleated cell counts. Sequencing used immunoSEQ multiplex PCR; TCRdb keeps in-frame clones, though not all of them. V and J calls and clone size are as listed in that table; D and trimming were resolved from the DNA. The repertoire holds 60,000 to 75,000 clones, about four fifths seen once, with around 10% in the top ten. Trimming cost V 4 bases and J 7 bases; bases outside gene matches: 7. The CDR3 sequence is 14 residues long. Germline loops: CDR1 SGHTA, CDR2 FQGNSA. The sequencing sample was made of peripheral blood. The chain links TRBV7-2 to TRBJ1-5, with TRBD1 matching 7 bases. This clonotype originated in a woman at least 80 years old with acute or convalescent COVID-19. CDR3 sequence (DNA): TGTGCCAGCAGCTCGACAGGGAGGAACCAGCCCCAGCATTTT. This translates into CASSSTGRNQPQHF.